The 26 T cell receptor beta chains below come from one sample, sequenced in a study of blood T cell repertoires in COVID-19. Method: immunoSEQ multiplex PCR; TCRdb's copy keeps in-frame clones and lacks some. The sample has roughly 400,000 clones; 75% to 90% are singletons. Sequencing was done on a sample of PBMCs or T cells enriched from blood (not recorded which). The receptors come from a young man who had recovered from COVID-19.

V gene TRBV7-6 combines with J gene TRBJ1-2, with 9 bases matching TRBD1. CDR3 size: 16 residues. Germline assignment: CDR1 SGHVS and CDR2 FNYEAQ. J gave up 4 bases and V 0 bases, and 6 bases lay outside the gene matches. The CDR3 loop reads CASSLAGQGSSYGYTF. CDR3 nucleotide sequence: TGTGCCAGCAGCTTAGCGGGACAGGGTAGTAGCTATGGCTACACCTTC.

The V gene is TRBV7-9, the J gene TRBJ2-2; 7 nucleotides agree with TRBD2. The CDR3 consists of 17 residues. Germline V gene lookup returns CDR1 SEHNR and CDR2 FQNEAQ (reference sequence). Trimming at V came to 8 bases and at J to 8 bases, leaving 20 bases not matched to a gene. CDR3 region: CASLRSTSAASGGELFF. As DNA, the CDR3 is TGTGCCAGCCTCCGATCTACGTCCGCGGCTAGCGGAGGGGAGCTGTTTTTT.

V is TRBV10-3 and J is TRBJ2-7; 8 bases fit TRBD2. Looked up from germline, CDR1 is ENHRY and CDR2 is SYGVKD. The CDR3 totals 18 residues. V was clipped by 2 bases and J by 0 bases; unmatched bases: 12. The CDR3 DNA is TGTGCCATCAGTGAGACCTCTATAGCGGGGACGAGCTCCTACGAGCAGTACTTC. It specifies CAISETSIAGTSSYEQYF.

The chain employs TRBV21-1 and TRBJ1-3; TRBD1 is the table's D call and was not checked against the DNA. TRBV21-1 is described as a pseudogene. This CDR3 has 15 residues. CDR3 sequence: CASSIFAGAGNTIYF. The CDR3 DNA follows: TGTGCCAGCAGCATATTCGCAGGGGCTGGAAACACCATATATTTT.

DNA of the CDR3: TGTGCCTGGAGTCCCCTCTATGGCTACACCTTC. Protein: CAWSPLYGYTF. The chain employs TRBV30 and TRBJ1-2; D is uncertain. Germline V lookup: CDR1 GTSNPN, CDR2 SVGIG (reference sequence). Between the trimmed V and J ends, which lost 2 bases and 4 bases, there was a span of 5 bases. The CDR3 is made up of 11 amino acids.

V is TRBV11-1 and J is TRBJ1-1, with 9 bases identical to TRBD1. The CDR3 runs to 14 residues. The V gene's germline CDR1 is SGHAT and CDR2 FQDESV (reference sequence). V shed 3 bases, J shed 1 base, and the junction held 0 bases outside the gene matches. Written as DNA, the CDR3 is TGTGCCAGCAGCTTGACAGGGGGGAACACTGAAGCTTTCTTT. This codes for CASSLTGGNTEAFF.

The rearrangement joins TRBV14 to TRBJ2-1; no firm D call. CDR1 is SGHDN, CDR2 FVKESK, per germline. The CDR3 runs 13 residues. V lost 5 bases to trimming and J lost 8 bases, with 13 bases between them. CDR3 protein: CASSEYGSDEQFF. As DNA, the CDR3 is TGTGCCAGCAGCGAGTACGGGTCGGATGAGCAGTTCTTC.

The chain recombines TRBV29-1 with TRBJ1-5; the D is unclear. V was cut by 4 bases and J by 6 bases, with 10 bases left in between. CDR1 and CDR2 from the germline V gene are SQVTM and ANQGSEA. The CDR3 extends over 12 amino acids. This CDR3 reads CSVGGGSQPQHF. The CDR3, as DNA: TGCAGCGTTGGAGGTGGGAGTCAGCCCCAGCATTTT.

The chain combines TRBV5-6 with TRBJ1-4; unclear D gene. This CDR3 comprises 15 residues. Germline V lookup: CDR1 SGHDT, CDR2 YYEEEE. With 0 bases removed from V and 4 bases from J, the gap between germline ends came to 10 bases. This CDR3 reads CASSLGGNGNEKLFF. The CDR3 coding sequence is TGTGCCAGCAGCTTGGGAGGGAATGGTAATGAAAAACTGTTTTTT.

V usage is TRBV10-1 and J usage is TRBJ2-7; 8 bases line up with TRBD1. The J segment lost 6 bases and the V segment lost 6 bases, leaving 13 bases of the junction unmatched. The V gene's germline CDR1 is WNHNN and CDR2 SYGVQD (reference sequence). There are 15 residues in the CDR3. The CDR3 protein is CASSEDRGQWAEQYF. The CDR3 DNA sequence: TGCGCCAGCAGCGAAGACAGGGGTCAATGGGCCGAGCAGTACTTC.

The CDR3 here is CAISDGGDRRAFF. CDR3 DNA: TGTGCCATCAGTGACGGAGGGGACCGTAGGGCTTTCTTT. The chain employs TRBV10-3 and TRBJ1-1; perhaps TRBD1 as D (5 bases). The germline CDR1 and CDR2 sequences are ENHRY and SYGVKD. Trimming shortened V by 3 bases and J by 11 bases, and 16 bases separated the two germline ends. The CDR3 covers 13 residues.

The gene calls are TRBV30 and TRBJ2-5; 8 bases match TRBD2. Unmatched junction bases numbered 10, after V lost 0 bases and J lost 1 base. CDR3 size: 17 residues. Germline V lookup: CDR1 GTSNPN, CDR2 SVGIG (reference sequence). CDR3 sequence: CAWSVQMGLEIQETQYF. CDR3 bases: TGTGCCTGGAGTGTACAAATGGGACTAGAAATCCAAGAGACCCAGTACTTC.

The chain combines TRBV19 with TRBJ1-2; D is ambiguous. The V end lost 7 bases, the J end lost 3 bases, and 15 bases lay between the germline ends. This CDR3 region has 14 residues. Germline values: CDR1 LNHDA, CDR2 SQIVND (reference sequence). The CDR3: CASKTAGKDYGYTF. For the CDR3, the DNA is TGTGCCAGTAAAACGGCAGGCAAGGACTATGGCTACACCTTC.

V and J are TRBV29-1 and TRBJ2-7; 7 bases match TRBD2. V shed 7 bases and J 3 bases; nucleotides not matched to a gene: 9. Germline CDR1 SQVTM, CDR2 ANQGSEA. The CDR3 is 13 residues long. CDR3 DNA: TGCAGCGGGGGGGAGGGAGAGCTCTACGAGCAGTACTTC. Protein sequence: CSGGEGELYEQYF.

The gene calls are TRBV13 and TRBJ1-1; the match to TRBD1 covers 8 bases. Per germline, CDR1 PRHDT and CDR2 FYEKMQ (reference sequence). V shed 5 bases, J shed 6 bases, and the junction held 5 bases outside the gene matches. This CDR3 spans 13 amino acids. CDR3 sequence reads: CASSPQGAPEAFF. CDR3 nucleotides: TGTGCCAGCAGCCCCCAGGGGGCCCCTGAAGCTTTCTTT. The whole variable domain, filled in from reference TRBV13 and TRBJ1-1, reads AAGVIQSPRHLIKEKRETATLKCYPIPRHDTVYWYQQGPGQDPQFLISFYEKMQSDKGSIPDRFSAQQFSDYHSELNMSSLELGDSALYFCASSPQGAPEAFFGQGTRLTVV.

The chain employs TRBV7-8 and TRBJ1-4; 10 bases are shared with TRBD1. Germline assignment: CDR1 SGHVS and CDR2 FQNEAQ. The CDR3 consists of 16 residues. V shed 2 bases and J 7 bases; nucleotides not matched to a gene: 7. The CDR3 sequence is CASSLKPGQGSEKLFF. CDR3 sequence (DNA): TGTGCCAGCAGCTTAAAGCCGGGACAGGGGTCTGAAAAACTGTTTTTT.

The chain carries TRBV5-5 and TRBJ2-7; 9 bases agree with TRBD1. The V and J ends lost 3 bases and 7 bases, in that order; junction bases with no gene match: 8. The CDR3 runs to 14 residues. Germline values: CDR1 SGHKS, CDR2 YYEKEE (reference sequence). The CDR3 DNA reads as TGTGCCAGCAGCTCCGGGACAGGGTCGTTGGAGCAGTACTTC. Encoded protein: CASSSGTGSLEQYF.

This chain connects TRBV7-3 to TRBJ2-6; TRBD1 might be the D (6 bases). The CDR3 consists of 14 residues. Germline CDR1 is SGHTA and CDR2 is FQGTGA. Trimming stripped 4 bases from V and 5 bases from J, with 9 bases between. The CDR3 reads CASSSRGRANVLTF. The CDR3 DNA sequence: TGTGCCAGCAGCTCGAGGGGGAGGGCCAACGTCCTGACTTTC.

This chain joins TRBV7-2 and TRBJ2-7; 9 positions agree with TRBD2. V lost 4 bases to trimming and J lost 2 bases; unmatched junction nucleotides: 6. Germline CDR1 SGHTA, CDR2 FQGNSA. The CDR3 length is 15 residues. This CDR3 reads CASSSGLALTYEQYF. The DNA for the CDR3 is TGTGCCAGCAGCTCTGGACTAGCGTTAACCTACGAGCAGTACTTC.

Here the CDR3 DNA reads TGTGCCAGCAGCGCACAATCCGGGACAGGGGTCTACGAGCAGTACTTC. Its protein is CASSAQSGTGVYEQYF. This chain links TRBV9 with TRBJ2-7, with 10 bases matching TRBD1. With 3 bases clipped from V and 3 bases from J, the junction kept 9 bases outside the gene matches. CDR3 length: 16 residues. Germline-derived CDR1 and CDR2 are SGDLS and YYNGEE.

The chain is built from TRBV19 and TRBJ1-1; 8 bases align to TRBD1. The CDR3 covers 13 residues. Germline-derived CDR1 and CDR2 are LNHDA and SQIVND (reference sequence). V dropped 7 bases and J dropped 4; count of bases not matched to a gene: 5. CDR3 in DNA: TGTGCCAGTATCGGACAGGGAGTCACTGAAGCTTTCTTT. Translated, it gives CASIGQGVTEAFF.

This clone showed up just once. The genes are TRBV15 and TRBJ1-6; 8 bases are a match to TRBD1. Germline values: CDR1 LNHNV, CDR2 YYDKDF (reference sequence). J was trimmed by 0 bases and V by 6 bases; bases with no gene match: 4. The CDR3 is 16 amino acids. CDR3 sequence reads: CATREDRGSYNSPLHF. The CDR3 DNA reads as TGTGCCACCAGGGAAGACAGGGGCTCCTATAATTCACCCCTCCACTTT.

The chain uses TRBV5-1 and TRBJ2-7; D is perhaps TRBD2 (6 bases). Trimming left V 6 bases short and J 2 bases short, with 15 bases between. Germline V gives CDR1 SGHRS, CDR2 YFSETQ. The CDR3 is 14 amino acids. CDR3 sequence: CASKRTGRTYEQYF. CDR3 DNA sequence: TGCGCCAGCAAACGTACTGGGAGGACCTACGAGCAGTACTTC.

This clone occurred a few times. The CDR3 is CASSLAGVYEQFF. In DNA form, the CDR3 reads TGTGCCAGCAGCCTAGCGGGAGTTTATGAGCAGTTCTTC. The chain links TRBV4-2 to TRBJ2-1; TRBD2 agrees at 9 bases. Losses at the gene ends were 4 bases for V and 8 bases for J; bases not matched to a gene: 3. Germline assignment: CDR1 LGHNA and CDR2 YNFKEQ. CDR3 length: 13 amino acids.

The chain recombines TRBV19 with TRBJ1-5; D is unresolved. The germline V gene encodes CDR1 LNHDA and CDR2 SQIVND (reference sequence). Trimming stripped 3 bases from V and 3 bases from J, with 6 bases between. This CDR3 contains 13 residues. CDR3 sequence (DNA): TGTGCCAGTAGTATTATCCTCAATCAGCCCCAGCATTTT. Amino acid sequence: CASSIILNQPQHF. The full variable domain, with the rest looked up from reference TRBV19 and TRBJ1-5, is DGGITQSPKYLFRKEGQNVTLSCEQNLNHDAMYWYRQDPGQGLRLIYYSQIVNDFQKGDIAEGYSVSREKKESFPLTVTSAQKNPTAFYLCASSIILNQPQHFGDGTRLSIL.

The CDR3 coding sequence is TGCGCCAGCAGCCAGGGGGACTTCCAAGAGACCCAGTACTTC. It codes for CASSQGDFQETQYF. This rearrangement joins TRBV4-1 to TRBJ2-5; a possible D gene is TRBD2 (6 bases). Trimming cost V 3 bases and J 1 base, with 9 bases left between them. Looked up from germline, CDR1 is MGHRA and CDR2 is YSYEKL. The CDR3 is 14 amino acids.